This T cell receptor beta chain was recovered during a study of blood T cell repertoires in COVID-19. Study summary: From the United States, Italy and Spain came samples of acute and convalescent COVID-19. PBMCs, B-cell-depleted T cells, or T cells provided the cDNA or gDNA that made up the material.

As handled by the study authors: Amplification with reference gene primers provided the estimates of nucleated cell counts. Some clones are missing from TCRdb's copy, which holds only in-frame ones; the method was immunoSEQ multiplex PCR. V and J calls and clone size are as listed in that table; D and trimming were resolved from the DNA. The table shows more than 15,000 clones, with around four fifths occurring only once. This clone was observed a few times. The V gene lost 3 bases and the J gene lost 5 bases, with 12 bases spanning the gap. The CDR3 covers 14 residues. Looked up from germline, CDR1 is SNHLY and CDR2 is FYNNEI.

This sequence joins TRBV2 and TRBJ2-3, with D possibly matching TRBD1 (5 bases). What was sequenced was peripheral blood. The TCR originated in a man between 60 and 75 years old with active or convalescent COVID-19. The CDR3 is CASSDRVIKDTQYF. CDR3 DNA: TGTGCCAGCAGTGACAGGGTAATAAAAGATACGCAGTATTTT.